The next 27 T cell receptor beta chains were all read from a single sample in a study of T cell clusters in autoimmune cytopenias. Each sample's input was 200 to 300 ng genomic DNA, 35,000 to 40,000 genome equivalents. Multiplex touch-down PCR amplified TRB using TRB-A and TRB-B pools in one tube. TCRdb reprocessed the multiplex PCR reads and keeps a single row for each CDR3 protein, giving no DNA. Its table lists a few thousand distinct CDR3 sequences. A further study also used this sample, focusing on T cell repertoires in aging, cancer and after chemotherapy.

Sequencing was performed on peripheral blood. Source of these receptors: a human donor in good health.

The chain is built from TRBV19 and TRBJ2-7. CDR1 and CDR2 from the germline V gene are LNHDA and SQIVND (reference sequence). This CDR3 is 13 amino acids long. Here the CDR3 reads CASTGQGCYEQYF.

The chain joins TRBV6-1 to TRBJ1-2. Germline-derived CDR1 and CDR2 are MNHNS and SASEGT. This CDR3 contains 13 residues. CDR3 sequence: CASSEGSSYGYTF.

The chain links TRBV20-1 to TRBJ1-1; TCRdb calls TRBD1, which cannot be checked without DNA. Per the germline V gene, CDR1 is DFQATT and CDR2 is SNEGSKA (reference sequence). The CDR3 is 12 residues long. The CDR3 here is CSATGGAESAFF.

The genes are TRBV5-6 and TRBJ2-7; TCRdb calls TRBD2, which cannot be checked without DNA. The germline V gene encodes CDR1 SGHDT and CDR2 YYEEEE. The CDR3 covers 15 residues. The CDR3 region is CATQTTGRVVTKQYF.

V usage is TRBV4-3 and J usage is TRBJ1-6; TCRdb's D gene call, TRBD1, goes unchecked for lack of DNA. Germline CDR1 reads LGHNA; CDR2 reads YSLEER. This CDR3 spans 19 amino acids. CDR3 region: CASSQDRGQGASDNSPLHF.

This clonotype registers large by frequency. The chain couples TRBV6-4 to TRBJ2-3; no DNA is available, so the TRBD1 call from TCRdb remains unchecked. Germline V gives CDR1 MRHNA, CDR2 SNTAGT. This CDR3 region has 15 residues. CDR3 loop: CASSEDRGGTDTQYF.

CDR3 loop: CASSPQGIYEQYF. V is TRBV18 and J is TRBJ2-7; TCRdb selects TRBD1, and the lack of DNA leaves this call unchecked. The CDR3 is 13 amino acids. Germline CDR1 KGHSH, CDR2 LQKENI.

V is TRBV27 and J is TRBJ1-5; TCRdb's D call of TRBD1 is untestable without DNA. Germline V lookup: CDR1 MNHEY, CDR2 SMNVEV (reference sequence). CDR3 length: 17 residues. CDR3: CASSPLLGRGRGQPQHF.

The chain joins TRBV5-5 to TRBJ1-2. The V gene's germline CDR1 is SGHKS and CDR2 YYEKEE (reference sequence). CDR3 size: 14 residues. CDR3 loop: CASRDEEGWDGYTF.

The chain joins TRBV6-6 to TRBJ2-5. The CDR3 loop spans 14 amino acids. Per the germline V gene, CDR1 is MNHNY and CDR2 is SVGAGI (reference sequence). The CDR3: CASSYSGRRETQYF.

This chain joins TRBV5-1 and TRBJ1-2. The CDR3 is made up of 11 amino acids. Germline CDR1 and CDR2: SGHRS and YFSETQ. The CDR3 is CASRGNYGYTF.

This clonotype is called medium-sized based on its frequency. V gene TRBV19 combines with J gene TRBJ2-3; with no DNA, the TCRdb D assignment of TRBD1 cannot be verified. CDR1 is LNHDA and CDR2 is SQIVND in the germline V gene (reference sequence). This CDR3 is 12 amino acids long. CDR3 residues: CASQGLASTQYF.

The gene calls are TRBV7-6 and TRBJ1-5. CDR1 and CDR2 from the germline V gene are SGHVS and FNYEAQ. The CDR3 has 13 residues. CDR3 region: CASSSNENQPQHF.

CDR3 sequence reads: CATSQRVQGLNTEAFF. The chain carries TRBV15 and TRBJ1-1; no DNA is available, so the TRBD1 call from TCRdb remains unchecked. The germline gives CDR1 LNHNV, CDR2 YYDKDF (reference sequence). This CDR3 spans 16 amino acids.

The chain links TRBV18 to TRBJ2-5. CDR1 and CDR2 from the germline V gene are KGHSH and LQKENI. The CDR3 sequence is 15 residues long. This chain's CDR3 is CASSPPTGRWGTQYF.

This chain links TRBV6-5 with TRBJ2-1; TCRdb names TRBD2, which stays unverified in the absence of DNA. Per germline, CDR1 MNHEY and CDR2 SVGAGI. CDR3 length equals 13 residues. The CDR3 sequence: CANRTSGYNEQFF.

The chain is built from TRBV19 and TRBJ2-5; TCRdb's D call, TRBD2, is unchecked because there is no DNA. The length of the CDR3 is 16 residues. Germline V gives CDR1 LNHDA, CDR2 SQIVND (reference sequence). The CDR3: CASRKPGLANQETQYF.

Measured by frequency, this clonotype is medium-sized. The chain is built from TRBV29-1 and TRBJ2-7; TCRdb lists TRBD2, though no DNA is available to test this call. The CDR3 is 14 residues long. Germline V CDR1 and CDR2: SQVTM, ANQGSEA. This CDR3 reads CSVVGRGPSYEQYF.

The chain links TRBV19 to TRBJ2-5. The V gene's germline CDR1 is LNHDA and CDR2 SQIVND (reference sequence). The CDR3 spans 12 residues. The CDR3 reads CASNNRGETQYF.

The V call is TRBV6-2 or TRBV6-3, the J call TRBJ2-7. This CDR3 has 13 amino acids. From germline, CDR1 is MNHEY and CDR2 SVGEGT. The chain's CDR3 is CASSITRTYEQYF.

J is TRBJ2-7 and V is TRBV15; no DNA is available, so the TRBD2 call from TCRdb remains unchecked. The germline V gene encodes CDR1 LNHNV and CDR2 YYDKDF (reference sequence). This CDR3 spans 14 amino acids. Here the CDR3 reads CATSRVSGGDEQYF.

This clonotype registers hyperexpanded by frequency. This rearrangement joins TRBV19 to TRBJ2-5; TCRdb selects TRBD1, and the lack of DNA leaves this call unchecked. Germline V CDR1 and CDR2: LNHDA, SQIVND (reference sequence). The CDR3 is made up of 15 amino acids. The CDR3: CASSPRGGGEETQYF.

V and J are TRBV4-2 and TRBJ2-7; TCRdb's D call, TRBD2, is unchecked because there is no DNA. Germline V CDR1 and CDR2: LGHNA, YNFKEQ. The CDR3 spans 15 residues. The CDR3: CASSQEQSPAYEQYF.

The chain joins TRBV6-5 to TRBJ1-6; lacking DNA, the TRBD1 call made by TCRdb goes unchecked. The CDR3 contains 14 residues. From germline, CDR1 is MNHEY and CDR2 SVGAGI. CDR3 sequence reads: CASSPGQNGSPLHF.

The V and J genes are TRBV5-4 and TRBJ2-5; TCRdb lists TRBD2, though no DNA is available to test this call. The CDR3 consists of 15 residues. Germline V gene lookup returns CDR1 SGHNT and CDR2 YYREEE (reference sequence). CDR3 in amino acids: CASSRGTFRGETQYF.

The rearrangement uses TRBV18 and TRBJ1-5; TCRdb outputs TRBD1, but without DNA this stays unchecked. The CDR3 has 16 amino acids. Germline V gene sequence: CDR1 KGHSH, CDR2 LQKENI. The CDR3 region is CASSPQGTGGNQPQHF.

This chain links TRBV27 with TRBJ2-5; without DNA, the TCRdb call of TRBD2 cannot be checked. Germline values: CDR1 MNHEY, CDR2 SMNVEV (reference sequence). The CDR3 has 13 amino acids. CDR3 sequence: CASSSDLEGTQYF.